The source of this T cell receptor (beta chain) is a study of T cell repertoires in aging, cancer and after chemotherapy. As for the study in general: Donor ages fell into six groups from 30 or younger up to 70 or older. Study outcomes and limitations: Median generation probability rose over the chemotherapy interval in each cancer cohort, suggesting rebound thymic output. Compared with age-matched healthy donors, untreated hematological or solid cancer patients showed higher blood TCR clonality. In healthy donors, age-related TCR diversity loss mainly reflected lost richness.

Multiplex touch-down PCR with TRB-A/B primers amplified rearranged V-D-J TRB sequences. One entry per CDR3 protein results from TCRdb running MiXCR on the multiplex PCR reads. The table has about 2,000 distinct CDR3 sequences, 15% to 20% seen once. With regard to this clonotype: Antigen: not known. A much larger clone is a single base away; this may be a read error.

Peripheral blood genomic DNA, not sorted cells or RNA, was the template. CDR3 length: 14 amino acids. Germline V gene data show CDR1 as MNHEY and CDR2 as SVGAGI. The sequenced sample consisted of blood. The source of this sequence is a human donor with a solid tumor. This chain links TRBV6-5 with TRBJ2-2; D tentatively reads TRBD1 or TRBD2 (5 bases each). CDR3 in amino acids: CASSSGMRTGDLFF. The CDR3 DNA follows: TGTGCCAGCAGTTCAGGGATGCGCACCGGGGATCTGTTTTTT.